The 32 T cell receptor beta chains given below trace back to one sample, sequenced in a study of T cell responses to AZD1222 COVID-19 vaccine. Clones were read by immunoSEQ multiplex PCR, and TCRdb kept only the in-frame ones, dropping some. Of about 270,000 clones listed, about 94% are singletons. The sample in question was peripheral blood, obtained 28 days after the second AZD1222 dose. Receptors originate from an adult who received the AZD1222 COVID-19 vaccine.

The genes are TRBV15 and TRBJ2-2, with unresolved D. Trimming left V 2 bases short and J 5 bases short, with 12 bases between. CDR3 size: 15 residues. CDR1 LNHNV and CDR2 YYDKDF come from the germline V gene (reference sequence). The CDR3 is CATSRSPAHTGELFF. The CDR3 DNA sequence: TGTGCCACCAGCAGAAGCCCCGCCCATACCGGGGAGCTGTTTTTT.

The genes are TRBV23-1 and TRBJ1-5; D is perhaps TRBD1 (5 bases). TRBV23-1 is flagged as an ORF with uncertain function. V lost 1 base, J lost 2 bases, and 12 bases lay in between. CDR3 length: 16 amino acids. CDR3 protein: CASSQLVRGGNQPQHF. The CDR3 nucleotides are TGCGCCAGCAGTCAATTGGTCCGGGGCGGCAATCAGCCCCAGCATTTT.

The CDR3 loop reads CASSPSRSVNEQFF. In nucleotides, the CDR3 is TGTGCCAGCTCACCCTCTCGGAGCGTCAATGAGCAGTTCTTC. The chain combines TRBV18 with TRBJ2-1; D is uncertain. V shed 3 bases and J shed 6 bases, with 12 bases lying between them. The germline CDR1 and CDR2 sequences are KGHSH and LQKENI. CDR3 size: 14 residues.

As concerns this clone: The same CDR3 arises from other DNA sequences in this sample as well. The CDR3 coding sequence is TGTGCCAGCAGCTTAGTGTACACTGAAGCTTTCTTT. Its translation: CASSLVYTEAFF. The rearrangement uses TRBV7-9 and TRBJ1-1; D remains unclear. This CDR3 has 12 residues. With 1 base removed from V and 3 bases from J, the gap between germline ends came to 3 bases. CDR1 is SEHNR and CDR2 is FQNEAQ in the germline V gene (reference sequence).

As DNA, the CDR3 is TGCGCCAGCAGCTTGGGGCAGGAAAGGGGCTACACCTTC. It encodes CASSLGQERGYTF. This chain uses TRBV5-1 with TRBJ1-2; D uncertain. CDR1 and CDR2 from the germline V gene are SGHRS and YFSETQ. V was pared by 0 bases and J by 8 bases, with 11 bases between. The CDR3 runs 13 residues.

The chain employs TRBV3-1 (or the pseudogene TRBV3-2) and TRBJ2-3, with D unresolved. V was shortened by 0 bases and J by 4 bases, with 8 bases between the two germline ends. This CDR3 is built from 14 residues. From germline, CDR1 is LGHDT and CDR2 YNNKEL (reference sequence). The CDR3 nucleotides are TGTGCCAGCAGCCAAGATCCGCACGCAGATACGCAGTATTTT. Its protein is CASSQDPHADTQYF.

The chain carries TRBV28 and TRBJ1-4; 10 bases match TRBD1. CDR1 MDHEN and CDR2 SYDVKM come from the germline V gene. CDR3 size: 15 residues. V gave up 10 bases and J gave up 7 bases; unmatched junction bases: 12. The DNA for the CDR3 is TGTGCCACCCACGACCTGGGACAGGGGACTGAAAAACTGTTTTTT. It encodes CATHDLGQGTEKLFF.

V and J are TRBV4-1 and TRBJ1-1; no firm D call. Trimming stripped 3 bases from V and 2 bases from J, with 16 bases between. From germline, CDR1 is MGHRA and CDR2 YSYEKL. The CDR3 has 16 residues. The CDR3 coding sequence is TGCGCCAGCAGCCATGATCTATTTAAAGGAAACACTGAAGCTTTCTTT. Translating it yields CASSHDLFKGNTEAFF.

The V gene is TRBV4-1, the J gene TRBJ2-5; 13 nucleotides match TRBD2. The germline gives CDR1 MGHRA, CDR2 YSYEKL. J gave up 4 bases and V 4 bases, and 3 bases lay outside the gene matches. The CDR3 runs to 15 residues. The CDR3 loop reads CASSPGLAGTETQYF. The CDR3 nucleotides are TGCGCCAGCAGCCCGGGACTAGCGGGAACAGAGACCCAGTACTTC.

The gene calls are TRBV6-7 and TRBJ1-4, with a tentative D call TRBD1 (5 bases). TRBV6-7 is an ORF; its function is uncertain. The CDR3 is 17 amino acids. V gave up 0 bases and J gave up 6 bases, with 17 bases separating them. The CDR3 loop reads CASSYSAGWGTHEKLFF. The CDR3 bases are TGTGCCAGCAGTTACTCGGCAGGGTGGGGGACCCATGAAAAACTGTTTTTT.

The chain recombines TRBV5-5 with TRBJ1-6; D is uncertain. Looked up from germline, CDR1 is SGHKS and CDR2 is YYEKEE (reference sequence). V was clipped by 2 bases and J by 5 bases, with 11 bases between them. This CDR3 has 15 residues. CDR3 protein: CASSFGRWDNSPLHF. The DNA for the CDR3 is TGTGCCAGCAGCTTTGGTAGGTGGGATAATTCACCCCTCCACTTT.

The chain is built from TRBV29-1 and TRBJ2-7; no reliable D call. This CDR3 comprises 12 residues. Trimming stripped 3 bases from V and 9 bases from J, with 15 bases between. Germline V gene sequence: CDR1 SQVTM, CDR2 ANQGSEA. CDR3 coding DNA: TGCAGCGTTGACCCTCAATACCTCGGGCAGTACTTC. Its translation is CSVDPQYLGQYF.

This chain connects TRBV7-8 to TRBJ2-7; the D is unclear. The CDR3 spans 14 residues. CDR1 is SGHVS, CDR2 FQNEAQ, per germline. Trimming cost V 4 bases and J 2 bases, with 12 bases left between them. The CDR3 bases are TGTGCCAGCAGCTCGTCGGGCCTGCCCTACGAGCAGTACTTC. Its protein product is CASSSSGLPYEQYF.

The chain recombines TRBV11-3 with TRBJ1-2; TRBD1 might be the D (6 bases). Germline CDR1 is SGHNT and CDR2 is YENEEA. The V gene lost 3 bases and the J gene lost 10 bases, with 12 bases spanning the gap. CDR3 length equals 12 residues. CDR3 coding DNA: TGTGCCAGCAGCTTTAAAGGGGGGAACTACACCTTC. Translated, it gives CASSFKGGNYTF. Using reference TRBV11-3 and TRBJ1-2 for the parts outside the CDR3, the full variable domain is EAGVVQSPRYKIIEKKQPVAFWCNPISGHNTLYWYLQNLGQGPELLIRYENEEAVDDSQLPKDRFSAERLKGVDSTLKIQPAELGDSAVYLCASSFKGGNYTFGSGTRLTVV.

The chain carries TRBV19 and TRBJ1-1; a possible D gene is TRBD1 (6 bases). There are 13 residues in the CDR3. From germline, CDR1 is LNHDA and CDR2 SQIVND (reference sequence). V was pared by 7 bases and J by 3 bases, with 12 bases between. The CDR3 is CASNLRGYTEAFF. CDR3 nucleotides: TGTGCCAGTAACCTTAGGGGGTACACTGAAGCTTTCTTT. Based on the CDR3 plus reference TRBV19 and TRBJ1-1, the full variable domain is DGGITQSPKYLFRKEGQNVTLSCEQNLNHDAMYWYRQDPGQGLRLIYYSQIVNDFQKGDIAEGYSVSREKKESFPLTVTSAQKNPTAFYLCASNLRGYTEAFFGQGTRLTVV.

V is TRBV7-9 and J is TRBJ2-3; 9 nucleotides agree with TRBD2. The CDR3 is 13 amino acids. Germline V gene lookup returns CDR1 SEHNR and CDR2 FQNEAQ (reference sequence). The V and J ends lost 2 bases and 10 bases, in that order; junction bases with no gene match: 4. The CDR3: CASSLLAGSSQYF. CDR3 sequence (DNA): TGTGCCAGCAGCTTACTAGCGGGATCTTCGCAGTATTTT. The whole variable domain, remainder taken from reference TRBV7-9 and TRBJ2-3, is DTGVSQNPRHKITKRGQNVTFRCDPISEHNRLYWYRQTLGQGPEFLTYFQNEAQLEKSRLLSDRFSAERPKGSFSTLEIQRTEQGDSAMYLCASSLLAGSSQYFGPGTRLTVL.

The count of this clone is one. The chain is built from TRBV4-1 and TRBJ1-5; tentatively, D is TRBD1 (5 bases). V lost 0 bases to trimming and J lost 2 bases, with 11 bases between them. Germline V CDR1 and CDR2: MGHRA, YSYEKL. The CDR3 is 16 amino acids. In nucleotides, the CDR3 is TGCGCCAGCAGCCAAGATTCGGGGGGGGGCAATCAGCCCCAGCATTTT. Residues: CASSQDSGGGNQPQHF.

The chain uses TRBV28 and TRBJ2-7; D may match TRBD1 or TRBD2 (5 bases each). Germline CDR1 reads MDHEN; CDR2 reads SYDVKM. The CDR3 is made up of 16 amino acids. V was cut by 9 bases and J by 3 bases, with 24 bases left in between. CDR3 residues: CASTLGGPGFLYEQYF. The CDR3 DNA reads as TGTGCCAGTACCCTTGGGGGACCAGGGTTCCTCTACGAGCAGTACTTC.

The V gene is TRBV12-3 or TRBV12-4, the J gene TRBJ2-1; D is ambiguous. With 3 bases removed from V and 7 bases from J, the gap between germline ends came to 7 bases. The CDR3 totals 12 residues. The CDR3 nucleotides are TGTGCCAGCAGTTTTCCCCGGAATGAGCAGTTCTTC. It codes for CASSFPRNEQFF.

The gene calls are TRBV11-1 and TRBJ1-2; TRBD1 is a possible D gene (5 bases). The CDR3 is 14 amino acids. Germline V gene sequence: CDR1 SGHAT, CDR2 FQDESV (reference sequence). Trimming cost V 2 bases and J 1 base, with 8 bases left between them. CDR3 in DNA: TGTGCCAGCAGCTTATCCGACAGTAACTATGGCTACACCTTC. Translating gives CASSLSDSNYGYTF. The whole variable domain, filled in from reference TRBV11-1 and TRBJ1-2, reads EAEVAQSPRYKITEKSQAVAFWCDPISGHATLYWYRQILGQGPELLVQFQDESVVDDSQLPKDRFSAERLKGVDSTLKIQPAELGDSAMYLCASSLSDSNYGYTFGSGTRLTVV.

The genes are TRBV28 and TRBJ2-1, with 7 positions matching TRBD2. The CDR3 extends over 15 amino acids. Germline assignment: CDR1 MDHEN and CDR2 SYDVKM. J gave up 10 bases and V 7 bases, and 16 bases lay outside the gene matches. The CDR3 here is CASTPRGRNSGEQFF. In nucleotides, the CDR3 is TGTGCCAGCACCCCCCGAGGGCGGAATAGCGGGGAGCAGTTCTTC.

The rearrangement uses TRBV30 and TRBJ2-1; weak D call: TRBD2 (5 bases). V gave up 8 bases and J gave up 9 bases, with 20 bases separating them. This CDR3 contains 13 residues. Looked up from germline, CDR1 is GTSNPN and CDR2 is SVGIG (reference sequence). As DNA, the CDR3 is TGTGCCAGGCGGCGTCTAGCTCTCGGTGAGCAGTTCTTC. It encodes CARRRLALGEQFF.

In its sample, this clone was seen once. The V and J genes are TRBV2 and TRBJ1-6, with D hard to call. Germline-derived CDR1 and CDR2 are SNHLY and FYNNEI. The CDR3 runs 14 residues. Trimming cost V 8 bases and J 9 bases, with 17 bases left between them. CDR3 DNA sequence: TGTGCCAGCTCCCCCGAGGTCGGTGGTTCACCCCTCCACTTT. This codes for CASSPEVGGSPLHF.

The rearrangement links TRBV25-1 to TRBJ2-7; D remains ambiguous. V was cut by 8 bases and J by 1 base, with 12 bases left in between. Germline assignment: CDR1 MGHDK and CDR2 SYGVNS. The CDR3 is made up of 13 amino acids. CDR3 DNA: TGTGCCAGCGGACGGGTAGGATCCTACGAGCAGTACTTC. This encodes CASGRVGSYEQYF.

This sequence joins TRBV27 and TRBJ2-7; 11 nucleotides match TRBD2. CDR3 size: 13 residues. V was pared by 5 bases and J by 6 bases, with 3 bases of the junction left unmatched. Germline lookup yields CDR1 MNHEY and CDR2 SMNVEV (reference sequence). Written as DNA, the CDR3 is TGTGCCAGCAGTGTTGGACTAGCGGGCGAGCAGTACTTC. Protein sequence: CASSVGLAGEQYF.

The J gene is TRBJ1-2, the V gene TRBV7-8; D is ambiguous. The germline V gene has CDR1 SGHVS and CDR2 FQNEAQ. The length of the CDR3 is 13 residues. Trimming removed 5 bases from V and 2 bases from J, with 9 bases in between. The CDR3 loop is CASSPDGNYGYTF. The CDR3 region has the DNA TGTGCCAGCAGCCCCGACGGAAACTATGGCTACACCTTC.

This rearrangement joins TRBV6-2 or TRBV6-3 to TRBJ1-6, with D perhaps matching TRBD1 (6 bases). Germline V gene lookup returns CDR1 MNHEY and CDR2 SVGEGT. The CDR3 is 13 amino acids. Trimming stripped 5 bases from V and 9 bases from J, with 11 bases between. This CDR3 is CASSRDTLSPLHF. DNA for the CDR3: TGTGCCAGCAGTCGGGACACACTTTCACCCCTCCACTTT.

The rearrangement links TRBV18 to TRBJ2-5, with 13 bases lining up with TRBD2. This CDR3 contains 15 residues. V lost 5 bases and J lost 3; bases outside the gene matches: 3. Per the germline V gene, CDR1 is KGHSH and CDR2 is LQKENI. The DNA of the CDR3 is TGTGCCAGCTCATCCGGACTAGCGGGAGAAGAGACCCAGTACTTC. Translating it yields CASSSGLAGEETQYF.

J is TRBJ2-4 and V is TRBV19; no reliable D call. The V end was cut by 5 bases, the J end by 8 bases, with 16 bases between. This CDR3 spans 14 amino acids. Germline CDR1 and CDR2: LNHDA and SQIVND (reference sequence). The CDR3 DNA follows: TGTGCCAGTAGTCTAGGACCTGGCCGGGACATTCAGTACTTC. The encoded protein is CASSLGPGRDIQYF.

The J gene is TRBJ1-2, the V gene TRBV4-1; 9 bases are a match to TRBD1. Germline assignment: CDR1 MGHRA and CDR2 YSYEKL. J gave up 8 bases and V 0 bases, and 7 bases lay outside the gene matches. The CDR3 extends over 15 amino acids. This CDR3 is CASSQERGQGLGYTF. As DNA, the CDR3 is TGCGCCAGCAGCCAAGAGAGGGGACAGGGATTAGGCTACACCTTC.

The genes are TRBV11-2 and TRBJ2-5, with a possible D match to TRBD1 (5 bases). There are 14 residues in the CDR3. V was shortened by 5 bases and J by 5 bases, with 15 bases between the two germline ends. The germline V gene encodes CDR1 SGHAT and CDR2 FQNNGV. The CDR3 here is CASSLTGYQETQYF. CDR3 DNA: TGTGCCAGCAGCCTCACAGGTTATCAGGAGACCCAGTACTTC.

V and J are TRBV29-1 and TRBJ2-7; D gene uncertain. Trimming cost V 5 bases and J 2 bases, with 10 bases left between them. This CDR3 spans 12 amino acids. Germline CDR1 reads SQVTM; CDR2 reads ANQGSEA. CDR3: CSVFNRTYEQYF. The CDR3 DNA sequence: TGCAGCGTTTTCAACCGTACCTACGAGCAGTACTTC.